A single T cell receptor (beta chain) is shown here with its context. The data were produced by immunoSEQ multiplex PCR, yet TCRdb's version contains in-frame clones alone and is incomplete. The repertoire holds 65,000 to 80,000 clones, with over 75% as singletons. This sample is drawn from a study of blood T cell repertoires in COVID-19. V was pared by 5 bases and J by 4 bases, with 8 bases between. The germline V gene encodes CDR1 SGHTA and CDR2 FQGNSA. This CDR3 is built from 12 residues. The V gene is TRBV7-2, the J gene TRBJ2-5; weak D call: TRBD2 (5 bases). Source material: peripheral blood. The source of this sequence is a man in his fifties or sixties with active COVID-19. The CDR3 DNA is TGTGCCAGCAGCGCTAGCCGAGAGACCCAGTACTTC. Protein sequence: CASSASRETQYF.